The clone carrying this TCR beta chain has more than one count but fewer than ten. MiXCR, run by TCRdb on the RT-PCR reads, gives a single entry per CDR3 protein. The sample contains hundreds of thousands of distinct CDR3 sequences, approximately 14% of which appear only once. CDR1 is DFQATT, CDR2 SNEGSKA, per germline (reference sequence). Trimming took 3 bases from V and 4 from J, leaving 21 bases between them. The CDR3 is 16 residues long. The clonotype was recovered from a female donor in good health, serving as a healthy control. This chain uses TRBV20-1 with TRBJ1-2; D is ambiguous. The sequenced sample was memory CD4+ T cells from blood. The CDR3 nucleotides read TGCAGTGCTAGCCTTCACGGGTCAAGCGCTAGCTATGGCTACACCTTC. It encodes CSASLHGSSASYGYTF.